The present T cell receptor beta chain was sequenced within a study of radiotherapy plus CTLA-4 blockade in lung cancer. The study, taken as a whole, reports: In blood, tumor-derived TCR clones expanded after radiotherapy plus ipilimumab.

CTLA-4 blockade with ipilimumab, together with focal radiation, was given to patients with chemo-refractory metastatic non-small-cell lung cancer. The CDR3 covers 15 residues. In germline, CDR1 is MNHNY, CDR2 SVGAGI (reference sequence). V gave up 4 bases and J gave up 7 bases; unmatched junction bases: 6. Libraries were prepared by immunoSEQ multiplex PCR; TCRdb keeps only in-frame clonotypes and omits some of them. This table holds 25,000 to 40,000 clones, around 70% found once. As regards this clone: Antigen specificity is unknown.

This sequence joins TRBV6-6 and TRBJ2-1, with 11 bases matching TRBD2. The sample in question was peripheral blood, obtained from a patient treated with radiotherapy plus ipilimumab. The receptor comes from a human donor with non-small cell lung cancer who had stable disease on radiotherapy plus ipilimumab. CDR3: CASSSGTSGFNEQFF. The DNA of the CDR3 is TGTGCCAGCAGTTCCGGGACTAGCGGATTTAATGAGCAGTTCTTC.